This T cell receptor beta chain originates from a study of blood T cell repertoires in COVID-19. At the level of the study: Specimens from acute and convalescent COVID-19 originated in the United States, Italy and Spain. T cells, B-cell-depleted T cells, or PBMCs provided the cDNA or gDNA that served as material.

The V gene's germline CDR1 is SGHRS and CDR2 YFSETQ. Between the trimmed V and J ends, which lost 0 bases and 8 bases, there was a span of 11 bases. The CDR3 loop spans 14 amino acids. As originally analysed: Estimates of nucleated cell counts were drawn from the amplification of reference gene primers. Assay used: immunoSEQ multiplex PCR; TCRdb lists only in-frame clones, some missing. The D gene and trimming were derived from the DNA, and the V and J assignments and clone size from that table. The sample includes about 99,000 clones, 85% to 90% of them seen just once. The rearrangement links TRBV5-1 to TRBJ2-2; D is undetermined. Sequenced material: peripheral blood. This TCR was recovered from a human donor in a cohort sampled during active COVID-19. The CDR3 DNA reads as TGCGCCAGCAGCTTGGAGGCAGGAACGGGGGAGCTGTTTTTT. It is translated as CASSLEAGTGELFF.